The 30 T cell receptor beta chains reported below all come from one sample, sequenced in a study of somatic mutations in cytotoxic T cells in rheumatoid arthritis. Here immunoSEQ multiplex PCR was the method, and the copy in TCRdb shows in-frame clones only, minus some. The table records approximately 3,200 clones, under 90% of them present only once. What was sequenced was CD8+ T cells sorted from blood. Source of these receptors: a man aged 35 to 55 with rheumatoid arthritis.

CDR3 DNA: TGTGCCAGCAGCCCGACGACAGCAAACTATGGCTACACCTTC. Translated, it gives CASSPTTANYGYTF. The chain has TRBV9 and TRBJ1-2; D may be TRBD1 (5 bases). The CDR3 contains 14 residues. V was pared by 4 bases and J by 2 bases, with 12 bases between. Germline V gives CDR1 SGDLS, CDR2 YYNGEE.

The chain couples TRBV6-1 to TRBJ2-3, with 12 positions matching TRBD2. In germline, CDR1 is MNHNS, CDR2 SASEGT. V trimming: 2 bases; J trimming: 4 bases; junction bases outside the gene matches: 1. The CDR3 extends over 15 amino acids. The CDR3 region is CASSELAGGPDTQYF. CDR3 nucleotide sequence: TGTGCCAGCAGTGAACTAGCGGGAGGGCCAGATACGCAGTATTTT.

The gene calls are TRBV29-1 and TRBJ1-2, with 9 bases aligning to TRBD1. The ends lost 7 bases at V and 4 bases at J; junction bases unmatched: 16. The CDR3 totals 16 residues. Germline V gene sequence: CDR1 SQVTM, CDR2 ANQGSEA. The CDR3 DNA reads TGCAGCGCCTACGGACTCAGGACAGGGGACTCCTATGGCTACACCTTC. This gives the protein CSAYGLRTGDSYGYTF.

In its sample, this clone was seen once. V and J are TRBV7-9 and TRBJ1-5, with TRBD1 matching over 7 bases. After removal of 4 bases from V and 4 bases from J, the junction contained 7 bases not matched to a gene. Germline V lookup: CDR1 SEHNR, CDR2 FQNEAQ (reference sequence). The CDR3 sequence is 15 residues long. The CDR3 DNA sequence: TGTGCCAGCAGCTACGGACAGGCCACGAATCAGCCCCAGCATTTT. Translation: CASSYGQATNQPQHF.

The genes are TRBV7-8 and TRBJ2-5, with D perhaps TRBD1 (6 bases). Trimming shortened V by 0 bases and J by 5 bases, and 10 bases separated the two germline ends. Germline CDR1 reads SGHVS; CDR2 reads FQNEAQ. This CDR3 is 14 amino acids long. In nucleotides, the CDR3 is TGTGCCAGCAGCTTAGCGGCCAGGGGTGAGACCCAGTACTTC. Encoded protein: CASSLAARGETQYF.

The rearrangement joins TRBV4-3 to TRBJ2-1; a possible D gene is TRBD2 (6 bases). This CDR3 spans 17 amino acids. Germline CDR1 LGHNA, CDR2 YSLEER. The ends were cut back, 0 bases at V and 10 bases at J, with 22 bases in the middle. CDR3 region: CASSQDRAGPHTIEQFF. The DNA for the CDR3 is TGCGCCAGCAGCCAAGATCGGGCGGGACCCCATACAATAGAGCAGTTCTTC.

This clone was detected once. V is TRBV6-5 and J is TRBJ2-6, with D perhaps TRBD2 (5 bases). V lost 7 bases to trimming and J lost 13 bases, with 14 bases between them. The CDR3 contains 12 residues. From germline, CDR1 is MNHEY and CDR2 SVGAGI. This CDR3 is CASTSYGLVLTF. The CDR3 coding sequence is TGTGCCAGCACCTCATACGGACTTGTCCTGACTTTC.

This clone was detected only once. This chain links TRBV4-1 with TRBJ2-3; 10 bases agree with TRBD2. This CDR3 has 16 residues. Germline trimming cut 1 base from V and 0 bases from J; bases unmatched to any gene: 1. Germline V gene data show CDR1 as MGHRA and CDR2 as YSYEKL. The CDR3 protein is CASSQGLAGSTDTQYF. CDR3 DNA: TGCGCCAGCAGCCAAGGACTAGCGGGCAGCACAGATACGCAGTATTTT.

J is TRBJ1-1 and V is TRBV27, with 9 bases aligning to TRBD1. V trimming: 2 bases; J trimming: 7 bases; junction bases outside the gene matches: 14. CDR3 length equals 17 residues. CDR1 and CDR2 (germline): MNHEY, SMNVEV (reference sequence). The CDR3 sequence is CASSLRPVQGARGEAFF. The CDR3 bases are TGTGCCAGCAGTTTACGTCCCGTACAGGGGGCGCGGGGTGAAGCTTTCTTT.

This chain connects TRBV27 to TRBJ2-7; perhaps TRBD2 as D (6 bases). This CDR3 spans 14 amino acids. Germline V gene lookup returns CDR1 MNHEY and CDR2 SMNVEV (reference sequence). V dropped 5 bases and J dropped 0 bases, with 11 bases sitting between them. CDR3 nucleotides: TGTGCCAGCAGTCCCGGGAGAACCTCCTACGAGCAGTACTTC. Translation: CASSPGRTSYEQYF.

The CDR3 DNA reads TGTGCCAGCAGTTCCTCTCCACGGTACCAAGAGACCCAGTACTTC. Protein sequence: CASSSSPRYQETQYF. The rearrangement joins TRBV28 to TRBJ2-5; D is unclear. This CDR3 is built from 15 residues. V lost 4 bases and J lost 0, with 12 bases in between. The V gene's germline CDR1 is MDHEN and CDR2 SYDVKM.

The V call is TRBV2, the J call TRBJ2-7; the D gene is possibly TRBD1 (5 bases). This CDR3 has 14 amino acids. Germline V lookup: CDR1 SNHLY, CDR2 FYNNEI. V was shortened by 5 bases and J by 5 bases, with 16 bases between the two germline ends. CDR3 loop: CASSRSQGLDEQYF. CDR3 in DNA: TGTGCCAGCAGTCGCAGTCAGGGTTTGGACGAGCAGTACTTC.

This chain uses TRBV29-1 with TRBJ2-5; TRBD2 matches 8 bases. The CDR3 has 13 residues. The V and J ends lost 7 bases and 5 bases, in that order; junction bases with no gene match: 9. Germline V lookup: CDR1 SQVTM, CDR2 ANQGSEA. The CDR3 region is CSASSGPGETQYF. CDR3 DNA sequence: TGCAGCGCATCTAGCGGGCCGGGGGAGACCCAGTACTTC.

V gene TRBV30 combines with J gene TRBJ1-1; D not resolved. Between the trimmed V and J ends, which lost 2 bases and 1 base, there was a span of 8 bases. CDR1 is GTSNPN, CDR2 SVGIG, per germline (reference sequence). CDR3 length equals 13 residues. In nucleotides, the CDR3 is TGTGCCTGGAGTTGGTCCAGGAACACTGAAGCTTTCTTT. Protein sequence: CAWSWSRNTEAFF.

As regards this clone: Germline and junction disagree at one end, which may indicate a read error. This chain joins TRBV27 and TRBJ2-1, with TRBD2 identical over 7 bases. The germline V gene encodes CDR1 MNHEY and CDR2 SMNVEV (reference sequence). This CDR3 spans 15 amino acids. The CDR3 sequence: CASRLSSGPYNEQFF. The CDR3, as DNA: TGTGCCAGCAGGTTATCTAGCGGACCCTACAATGAGCAGTTCTTC.

The chain joins TRBV9 to TRBJ2-2; the match to TRBD1 covers 8 bases. Looked up from germline, CDR1 is SGDLS and CDR2 is YYNGEE. J was trimmed by 4 bases and V by 4 bases; bases with no gene match: 6. The CDR3 contains 15 residues. The CDR3 nucleotides read TGTGCCAGCAGCACATCAGGGGGCTTCACCGGGGAGCTGTTTTTT. Its protein product is CASSTSGGFTGELFF.

This chain links TRBV30 with TRBJ1-3; D is possibly TRBD1 (5 bases). This CDR3 is 15 amino acids long. From germline, CDR1 is GTSNPN and CDR2 SVGIG (reference sequence). Trimming removed 4 bases from V and 0 bases from J, with 13 bases in between. The CDR3, as DNA: TGTGCCTGGACAGGGCGCACGAGCTCTGGAAACACCATATATTTT. It encodes CAWTGRTSSGNTIYF. Based on the CDR3 plus reference TRBV30 and TRBJ1-3, the full variable domain is SQTIHQWPATLVQPVGSPLSLECTVEGTSNPNLYWYRQAAGRGLQLLFYSVGIGQISSEVPQNLSASRPQDRQFILSSKKLLLSDSGFYLCAWTGRTSSGNTIYFGEGSWLTVV.

This clone was recorded only once. The J gene is TRBJ2-2, the V gene TRBV7-9, with 10 bases fitting TRBD2. V lost 4 bases to trimming and J lost 5 bases; unmatched junction nucleotides: 7. From germline, CDR1 is SEHNR and CDR2 FQNEAQ (reference sequence). The CDR3 is 16 residues long. The CDR3 region is CASSSLAGVVTGELFF. The CDR3 DNA reads TGTGCCAGCAGCTCGCTAGCGGGAGTGGTTACCGGGGAGCTGTTTTTT.

V usage is TRBV28 and J usage is TRBJ2-7, with D possibly matching TRBD2 (5 bases). Trimming took off 8 bases at V and 2 bases at J, with 13 bases between the two ends. The CDR3 consists of 13 residues. Germline CDR1 reads MDHEN; CDR2 reads SYDVKM. The CDR3 sequence is CASAYGEPYEQYF. CDR3 nucleotide sequence: TGTGCCAGCGCCTACGGGGAGCCCTACGAGCAGTACTTC. Using reference TRBV28 and TRBJ2-7 for the parts outside the CDR3, the full variable domain is DVKVTQSSRYLVKRTGEKVFLECVQDMDHENMFWYRQDPGLGLRLIYFSYDVKMKEKGDIPEGYSVSREKKERFSLILESASTNQTSMYLCASAYGEPYEQYFGPGTRLTVT.

The chain employs TRBV30 and TRBJ2-7; 9 bases line up with TRBD2. Germline values: CDR1 GTSNPN, CDR2 SVGIG (reference sequence). Germline trimming cut 0 bases from V and 3 bases from J; bases unmatched to any gene: 3. This CDR3 is 14 amino acids long. DNA of the CDR3: TGTGCCTGGAGTGTAGTTAGCGGGAGCTACGAGCAGTACTTC. Translation gives CAWSVVSGSYEQYF.

The genes are TRBV5-1 and TRBJ2-7; D gene ambiguous. Trimming left V 1 base short and J 6 bases short, with 8 bases between. Germline loops: CDR1 SGHRS, CDR2 YFSETQ. The CDR3 covers 12 residues. The CDR3 sequence: CASSLPGSEQYF. DNA of the CDR3: TGCGCCAGCAGCTTGCCCGGGTCCGAGCAGTACTTC.

The chain uses TRBV5-4 and TRBJ2-7, with 9 bases lining up with TRBD2. The V and J ends lost 3 bases and 3 bases, in that order; junction bases with no gene match: 4. The V gene's germline CDR1 is SGHNT and CDR2 YYREEE (reference sequence). The CDR3 runs 14 residues. The CDR3 here is CASSSGLADYEQYF. CDR3 coding DNA: TGTGCCAGCAGCTCGGGACTAGCCGACTACGAGCAGTACTTC.

The chain is built from TRBV28 and TRBJ2-5; TRBD1 agrees at 8 bases. The J call may be faulty, since TRBJ2-7 better matches the DNA end. CDR1 and CDR2 (germline): MDHEN, SYDVKM. This CDR3 is built from 14 residues. The CDR3 DNA sequence: TGTGCCACGGGGGACAGGTCTTTATTCGGCGAGCAGTACTTC. Translation gives CATGDRSLFGEQYF.

The V and J genes are TRBV13 and TRBJ1-3; 9 bases are shared with TRBD1. Germline V lookup: CDR1 PRHDT, CDR2 FYEKMQ (reference sequence). The junction had 11 bases not matched to a gene; V was cut back by 4 bases and J by 1 base. The CDR3 has 18 amino acids. The CDR3 spells CASSSVGQGFESGNTIYF. As DNA, the CDR3 is TGTGCCAGCAGCTCCGTGGGACAGGGCTTCGAGTCTGGAAACACCATATATTTT.

CDR3 residues: CAIRGALANYGYTF. The CDR3 DNA is TGTGCCATCAGGGGCGCCCTGGCGAACTATGGCTACACCTTC. This chain links TRBV10-3 with TRBJ1-2, with D uncertain. Germline loops: CDR1 ENHRY, CDR2 SYGVKD. The CDR3 spans 14 residues. V dropped 6 bases and J dropped 2 bases, with 13 bases sitting between them.

The chain carries TRBV27 and TRBJ2-4; no firm D call. The CDR3 is 13 amino acids. Germline-derived CDR1 and CDR2 are MNHEY and SMNVEV (reference sequence). Trimming pared 5 bases from V and 12 bases from J, leaving 17 bases between. The CDR3 bases are TGTGCCAGCAGTCAGACTGCGTCGAGGTATCAGTACTTC. Its protein product is CASSQTASRYQYF.

The V and J genes are TRBV2 and TRBJ2-7, with D perhaps matching TRBD1 (6 bases). V was shortened by 8 bases and J by 3 bases, with 14 bases between the two germline ends. This CDR3 region has 13 residues. Germline CDR1 is SNHLY and CDR2 is FYNNEI. The CDR3 here is CASATRTVYEQYF. DNA of the CDR3: TGTGCCAGCGCTACTAGGACAGTCTACGAGCAGTACTTC.

This chain joins TRBV30 and TRBJ1-4; possibly TRBD1 for D (5 bases). Germline loops: CDR1 GTSNPN, CDR2 SVGIG (reference sequence). Trimming left V 1 base short and J 6 bases short, with 12 bases between. This CDR3 has 14 amino acids. CDR3 loop: CAWSEGLSYEKLFF. The CDR3 DNA is TGTGCCTGGAGTGAGGGACTTTCTTATGAAAAACTGTTTTTT.

V gene TRBV6-1 combines with J gene TRBJ2-5, with 11 bases that match TRBD2. V shed 4 bases, J shed 2 bases, and the junction held 3 bases outside the gene matches. Germline V lookup: CDR1 MNHNS, CDR2 SASEGT. CDR3 size: 15 residues. The CDR3 region is CASSGIAGGQETQYF. In nucleotides, the CDR3 is TGTGCCAGCAGTGGGATAGCGGGAGGGCAAGAGACCCAGTACTTC.

This rearrangement joins TRBV10-3 to TRBJ2-7; 14 bases are shared with TRBD2. CDR3 length: 15 residues. Germline CDR1 is ENHRY and CDR2 is SYGVKD. With V trimmed by 8 bases and J by 4 bases, 7 bases remained unmatched. DNA of the CDR3: TGTGCCATCTCGGGACTAGCGGGAGTTAGTTACGAGCAGTACTTC. It translates to CAISGLAGVSYEQYF.